The sequence of this T cell receptor (beta chain) was determined in a study of cytomegalovirus exposure and HLA in healthy donors. It was with 60 Vbeta and 13 Jbeta primers that the PCR ran. Method: immunoSEQ multiplex PCR; TCRdb's copy keeps in-frame clones and lacks some. The sample consists of about 86,000 clones, roughly 77% of them appearing once. Trimming took 0 bases from V and 3 from J, leaving 6 bases between them. The CDR3 runs 13 residues. Germline V CDR1 and CDR2: SQVTM, ANQGSEA. The chain joins TRBV29-1 to TRBJ1-3; no reliable D call. The sequenced material came from PBMCs. This sequence originates from a woman aged 40 to 50 in good health and CMV-seropositive. CDR3 sequence reads: CSVEDLYGNTIYF. In nucleotides, the CDR3 is TGCAGCGTTGAAGATCTGTATGGAAACACCATATATTTT.